Below, 8 T cell receptor beta chains from the same sample are listed, as sequenced in a study of response to subunit inactivated influenza vaccine. One entry per CDR3 protein, called by TCRdb with MiXCR from the RT-PCR reads. The sample comprises about half a million distinct CDR3 sequences, 10% to 11% of which are singletons, and roughly 12% rests with the top ten. The material sequenced was PBMCs from blood, taken about 40 days after vaccination. Receptors were obtained from a man aged 45 to 65 who received an inactivated influenza vaccine.

There are many counts of this clonotype. V gene TRBV10-3 combines with J gene TRBJ2-7; 10 bases are a match to TRBD2. V dropped 6 bases and J dropped 5; count of bases not matched to a gene: 7. The CDR3 has 14 amino acids. The germline CDR1 and CDR2 sequences are ENHRY and SYGVKD. CDR3 in DNA: TGTGCCATCAGAGGTTGGCTAGCGGGAGACGAGCAGTACTTC. Translation: CAIRGWLAGDEQYF.

This sequence joins TRBV20-1 and TRBJ1-3; perhaps TRBD1 as D (5 bases). CDR3 length: 14 residues. V shed 3 bases and J shed 0 bases, with 9 bases lying between them. Germline CDR1 DFQATT, CDR2 SNEGSKA (reference sequence). The CDR3 loop is CSASQGLSGNTIYF. The CDR3 nucleotides are TGCAGTGCTAGTCAGGGTCTCTCTGGAAACACCATATATTTT.

The CDR3 DNA reads as TGTGCCAGCAGCTTAGTGGGACAGCAAGAGACCCAGTACTTC. Translating it yields CASSLVGQQETQYF. The J gene is TRBJ2-5, the V gene TRBV7-8; the match to TRBD1 covers 7 bases. V shed 1 base, J shed 2 bases, and the junction held 1 base outside the gene matches. CDR3 length equals 14 residues. The V gene's germline CDR1 is SGHVS and CDR2 FQNEAQ.

This clonotype was recorded at least ten times. This chain joins TRBV12-3 or TRBV12-4 and TRBJ2-2; 8 bases are a match to TRBD1. CDR3 size: 15 residues. V trimming: 5 bases; J trimming: 9 bases; junction bases outside the gene matches: 11. CDR3 sequence: CASSPSRTGGRELFF. CDR3 nucleotide sequence: TGTGCCAGCAGTCCCTCTCGCACAGGGGGTAGGGAGCTGTTTTTT.

This clonotype was observed at least ten times. V usage is TRBV20-1 and J usage is TRBJ2-1; 8 nucleotides line up with TRBD2. Germline values: CDR1 DFQATT, CDR2 SNEGSKA (reference sequence). The CDR3 has 14 residues. J was trimmed by 7 bases and V by 3 bases; bases with no gene match: 8. Here the CDR3 DNA reads TGCAGTGCTAGTTATGGACTAGCTAGTAATGAGCAGTTCTTC. Encoded protein: CSASYGLASNEQFF.

The chain combines TRBV9 with TRBJ2-5; tentatively, D is TRBD1 (5 bases). The ends were cut back, 4 bases at V and 0 bases at J, with 13 bases in the middle. The germline CDR1 and CDR2 sequences are SGDLS and YYNGEE. This CDR3 comprises 15 residues. DNA of the CDR3: TGTGCCAGCAGCCCACGGTGGGGCTACCAAGAGACCCAGTACTTC. The encoded protein is CASSPRWGYQETQYF.

V gene TRBV7-2 combines with J gene TRBJ2-2; D is ambiguous. The V gene's germline CDR1 is SGHTA and CDR2 FQGNSA. CDR3 length: 15 amino acids. V was cut by 1 base and J by 4 bases, with 10 bases left in between. The CDR3 region is CASSLDSAATGELFF. DNA for the CDR3: TGTGCCAGCAGCTTAGACAGCGCGGCCACCGGGGAGCTGTTTTTT. Together with reference TRBV7-2 and TRBJ2-2, the CDR3 gives the full variable domain: GAGVSQSPSNKVTEKGKDVELRCDPISGHTALYWYRQSLGQGLEFLIYFQGNSAPDKSGLPSDRFSAERTGGSVSTLTIQRTQQEDSAVYLCASSLDSAATGELFFGEGSRLTVL.

This CDR3 is CASSLVASGGDEQFF. Here the CDR3 DNA reads TGTGCCAGCAGCTTGGTGGCTAGCGGGGGAGATGAGCAGTTCTTC. The chain is built from TRBV5-4 and TRBJ2-1, with 10 bases identical to TRBD2. CDR1 and CDR2 (germline): SGHNT, YYREEE (reference sequence). Trimming cost V 0 bases and J 8 bases; bases outside gene matches: 5. CDR3 length: 15 residues.